Given below is one T cell receptor (beta chain) in context. The antigen is undetermined. Donors were healthy Caucasian individuals from Russia aged roughly 6 to 95. A second PCR, run for about 6 to 11 cycles, used a sample-barcoded 5' primer plus a J-beta primer mix. MiXCR, applied by TCRdb to the 5' RACE reads, yields one record per CDR3 protein. Of hundreds of thousands of distinct CDR3 sequences listed, around 43% are singletons. These data originate in a study of blood T cells in healthy people across ages. Background on the study: T cells yielded about one barcoded beta molecule per two cells through template switching. Study findings and constraints: Without sorted subsets, naive and antigen-experienced compartments could not be conclusively compared. Age showed a roughly linear inverse relationship with TCR beta diversity per million T cells.

The germline CDR1 and CDR2 sequences are DFQATT and SNEGSKA (reference sequence). V was pared by 6 bases and J by 10 bases, with 21 bases between. CDR3 length: 14 residues. This receptor was obtained from a man in his sixties in good health. The chain links TRBV20-1 to TRBJ1-4; a weak D match, TRBD1 (6 bases). Input material: blood. The CDR3 sequence: CSAGDGQTMGKLFF. The CDR3 DNA sequence: TGCAGTGCCGGGGACGGACAGACGATGGGAAAACTGTTTTTT.